This T cell receptor (beta chain) originates from a study of beta chain features in type 1 diabetes. Note on this clone: Its antigen is not known. Other DNA sequences from this sample encode an identical CDR3 as well.

The germline V gene has CDR1 SGHRS and CDR2 YFSETQ. The germline V and J ends were trimmed by 1 base and 3 bases, with 10 bases remaining between them. This CDR3 has 14 amino acids. Study-wide results and caveats: Patients with Type 1 diabetes showed moderately but significantly shorter TCRB CDR3s in all four CD4+ subsets.

Expressed TCRB transcripts got sequenced, as all isolated RNA was reverse transcribed. Measured with immunoSEQ multiplex PCR; TCRdb has only the in-frame clones, and not every one. Of about 170,000 clones listed, 6.5% to 8.5% are singletons. The chain links TRBV5-1 to TRBJ1-1; a weak D match, TRBD1 (5 bases). The sequencing sample was made of central memory CD4+ T cells from blood. This TCR derives from a man aged 18 to 30 with type 1 diabetes. The CDR3 region has the DNA TGCGCCAGCAGCTTGAGCAGGGTGGACACTGAAGCTTTCTTT. Translated: CASSLSRVDTEAFF.